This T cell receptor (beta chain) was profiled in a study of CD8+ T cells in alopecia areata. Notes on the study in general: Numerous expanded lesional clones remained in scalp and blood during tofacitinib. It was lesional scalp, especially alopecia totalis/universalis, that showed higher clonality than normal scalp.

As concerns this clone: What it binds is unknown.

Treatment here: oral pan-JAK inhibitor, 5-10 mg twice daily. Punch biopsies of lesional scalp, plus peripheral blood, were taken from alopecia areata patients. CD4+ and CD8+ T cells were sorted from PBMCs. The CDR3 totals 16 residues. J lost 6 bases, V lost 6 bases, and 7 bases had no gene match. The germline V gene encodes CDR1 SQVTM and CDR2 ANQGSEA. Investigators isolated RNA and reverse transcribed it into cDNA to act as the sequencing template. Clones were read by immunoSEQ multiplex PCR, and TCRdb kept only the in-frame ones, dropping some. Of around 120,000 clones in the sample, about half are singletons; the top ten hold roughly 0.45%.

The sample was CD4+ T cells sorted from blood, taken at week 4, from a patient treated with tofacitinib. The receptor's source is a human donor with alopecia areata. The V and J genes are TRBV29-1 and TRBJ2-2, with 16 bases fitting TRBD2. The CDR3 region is CSVAHGTSGGAGELFF. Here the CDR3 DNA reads TGCAGCGTCGCCCATGGGACTAGCGGGGGGGCCGGGGAGCTGTTTTTT.